This TCR beta chain was captured in a study of patients and donors after allogeneic stem cell transplantation. Each CDR3 protein is one row after TCRdb ran MiXCR on the RT-PCR reads. The sample holds 150,000 to 200,000 distinct CDR3 sequences, approximately 30% seen once. This CDR3 contains 15 residues. The germline V gene has CDR1 MNHEY and CDR2 SMNVEV (reference sequence). V shed 3 bases and J 4 bases; nucleotides not matched to a gene: 7. The chain has TRBV27 and TRBJ2-7; 9 bases match TRBD2. This receptor was obtained from a human donor who was either an allogeneic HSCT recipient or a stem cell or donor lymphocyte infusion donor (not recorded which). It is not recorded whose cells these are; they may come from a transplant donor. The sequenced sample was blood, either unsorted or a sorted T cell fraction (not recorded which). The chain's CDR3 is CASSFEYSGGYEQYF. The DNA for the CDR3 is TGTGCCAGCAGTTTCGAATATAGCGGGGGATACGAGCAGTACTTC.